This T cell receptor beta chain is from a study of blood T cells in healthy people across ages. Findings of the study overall: Comparison with aged donors showed that long-lived donors had more naive CD4+ cells and higher diversity.

Sample-barcoded 5' priming and a J-beta primer mix drove a second PCR of about 7 to 12 cycles. TCRdb analysed the 5' RACE reads with MiXCR anew, one entry per CDR3 protein. Seen here are 1.5 million to 2 million distinct CDR3 sequences, around 42% observed once, and the top ten hold roughly 23%. The CDR3 loop spans 15 amino acids. V was clipped by 8 bases and J by 6 bases; unmatched bases: 12. Germline V lookup: CDR1 MNHEY, CDR2 SVGEGT. Donors gave about 10 milliliters of peripheral blood apiece. Points on this clonotype: Its antigen is as yet unknown.

The clonotype was recovered from a human donor in good health. V and J are TRBV6-2 or TRBV6-3 and TRBJ1-1; 10 positions match TRBD1. Sequenced material: blood. The CDR3 DNA is TGTGCCAGCCTTCATCCGGGACAGGGGTTGCCTGAAGCTTTCTTT. It is translated as CASLHPGQGLPEAFF.